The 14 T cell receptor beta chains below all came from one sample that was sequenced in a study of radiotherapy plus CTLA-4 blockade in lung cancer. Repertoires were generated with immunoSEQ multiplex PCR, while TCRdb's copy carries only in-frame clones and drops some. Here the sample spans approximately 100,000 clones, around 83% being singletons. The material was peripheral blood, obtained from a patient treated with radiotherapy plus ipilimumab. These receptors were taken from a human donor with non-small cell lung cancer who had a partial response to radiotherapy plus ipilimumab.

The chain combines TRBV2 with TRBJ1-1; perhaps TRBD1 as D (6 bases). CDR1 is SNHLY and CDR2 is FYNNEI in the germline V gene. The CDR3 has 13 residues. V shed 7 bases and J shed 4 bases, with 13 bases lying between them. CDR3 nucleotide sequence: TGTGCCAGCACCTCAGGGGCCGGCACTGAAGCTTTCTTT. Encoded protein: CASTSGAGTEAFF.

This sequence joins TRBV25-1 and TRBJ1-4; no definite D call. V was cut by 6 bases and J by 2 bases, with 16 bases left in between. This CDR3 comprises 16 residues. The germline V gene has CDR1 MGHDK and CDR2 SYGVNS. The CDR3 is CASSRTSSRTNEKLFF. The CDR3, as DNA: TGTGCCAGCAGCCGCACCTCGTCCCGGACTAATGAAAAACTGTTTTTT.

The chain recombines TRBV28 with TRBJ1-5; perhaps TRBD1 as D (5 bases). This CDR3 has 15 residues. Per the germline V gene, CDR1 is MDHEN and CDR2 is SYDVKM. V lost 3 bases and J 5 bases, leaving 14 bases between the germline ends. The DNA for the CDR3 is TGTGCCAGCAGTTTTTTCACAGGAAACTATCAGCCCCAGCATTTT. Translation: CASSFFTGNYQPQHF.

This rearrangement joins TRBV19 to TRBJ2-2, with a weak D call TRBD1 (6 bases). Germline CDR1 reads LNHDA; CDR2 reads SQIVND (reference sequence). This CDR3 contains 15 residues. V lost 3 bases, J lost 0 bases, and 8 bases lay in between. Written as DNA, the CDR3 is TGTGCCAGTAGTATCAGGGGACCGAACACCGGGGAGCTGTTTTTT. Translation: CASSIRGPNTGELFF.

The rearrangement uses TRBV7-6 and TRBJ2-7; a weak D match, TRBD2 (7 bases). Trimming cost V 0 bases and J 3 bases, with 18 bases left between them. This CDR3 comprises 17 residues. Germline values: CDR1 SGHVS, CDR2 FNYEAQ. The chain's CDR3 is CASSLAGGLADNYEQYF. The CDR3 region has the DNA TGTGCCAGCAGCTTAGCAGGGGGTCTAGCGGATAACTACGAGCAGTACTTC.

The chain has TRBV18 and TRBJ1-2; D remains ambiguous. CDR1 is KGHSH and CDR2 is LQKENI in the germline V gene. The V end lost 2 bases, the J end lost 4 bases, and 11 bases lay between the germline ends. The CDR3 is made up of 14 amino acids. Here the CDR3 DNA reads TGTGCCAGCTCACCAAACATCGATTCCTATGGCTACACCTTC. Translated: CASSPNIDSYGYTF.

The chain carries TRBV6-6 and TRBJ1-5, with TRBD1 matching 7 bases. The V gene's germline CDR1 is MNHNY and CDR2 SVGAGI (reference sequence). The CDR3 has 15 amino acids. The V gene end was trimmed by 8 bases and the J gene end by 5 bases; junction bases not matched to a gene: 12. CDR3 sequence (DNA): TGTGCCAGCGGCTACCGGGACAGTGTGCATCAGCCCCAGCATTTT. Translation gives CASGYRDSVHQPQHF.

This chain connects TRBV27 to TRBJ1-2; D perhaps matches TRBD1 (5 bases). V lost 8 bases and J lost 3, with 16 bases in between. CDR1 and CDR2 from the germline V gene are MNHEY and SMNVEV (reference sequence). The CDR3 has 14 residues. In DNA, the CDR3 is TGTGCCAGCTCTTTCGCGGGAGGGGACTATGGCTACACCTTC. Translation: CASSFAGGDYGYTF.

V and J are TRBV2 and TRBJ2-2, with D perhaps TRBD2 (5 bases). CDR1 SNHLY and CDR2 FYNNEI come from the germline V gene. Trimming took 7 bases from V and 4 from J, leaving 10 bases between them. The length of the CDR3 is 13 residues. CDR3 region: CASTKAATGELFF. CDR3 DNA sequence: TGTGCCAGCACCAAAGCGGCCACCGGGGAGCTGTTTTTT.

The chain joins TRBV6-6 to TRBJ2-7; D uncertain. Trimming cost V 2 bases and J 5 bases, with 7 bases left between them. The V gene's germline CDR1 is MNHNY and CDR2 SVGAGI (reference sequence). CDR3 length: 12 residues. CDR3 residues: CASSYPSHEQYF. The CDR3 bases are TGTGCCAGCAGTTACCCAAGCCACGAGCAGTACTTC.

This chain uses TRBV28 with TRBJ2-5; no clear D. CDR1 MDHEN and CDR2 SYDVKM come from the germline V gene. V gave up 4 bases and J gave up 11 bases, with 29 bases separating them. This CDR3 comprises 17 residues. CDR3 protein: CASSSLPGPSVSYKQYF. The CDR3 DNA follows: TGTGCCAGCAGTTCCCTACCAGGCCCCTCAGTAAGTTACAAGCAGTACTTC.

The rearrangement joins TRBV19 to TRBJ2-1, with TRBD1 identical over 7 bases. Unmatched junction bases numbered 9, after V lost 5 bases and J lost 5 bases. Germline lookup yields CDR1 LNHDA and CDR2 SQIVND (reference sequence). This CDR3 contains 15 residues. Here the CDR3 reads CASSGTDRRHNEQFF. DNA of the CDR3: TGTGCCAGTAGTGGGACGGACAGGAGGCACAATGAGCAGTTCTTC. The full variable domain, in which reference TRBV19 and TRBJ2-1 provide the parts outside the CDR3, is DGGITQSPKYLFRKEGQNVTLSCEQNLNHDAMYWYRQDPGQGLRLIYYSQIVNDFQKGDIAEGYSVSREKKESFPLTVTSAQKNPTAFYLCASSGTDRRHNEQFFGPGTRLTVL.

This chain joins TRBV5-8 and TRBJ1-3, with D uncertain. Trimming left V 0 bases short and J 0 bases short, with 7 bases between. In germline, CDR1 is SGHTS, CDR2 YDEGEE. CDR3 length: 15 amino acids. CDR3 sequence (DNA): TGTGCCAGCAGCTTGGCCCTGTACTCTGGAAACACCATATATTTT. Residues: CASSLALYSGNTIYF.

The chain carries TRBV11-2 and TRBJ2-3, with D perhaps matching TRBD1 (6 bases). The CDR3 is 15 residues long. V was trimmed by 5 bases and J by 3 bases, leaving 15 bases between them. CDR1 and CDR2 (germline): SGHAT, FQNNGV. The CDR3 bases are TGTGCCAGCAGCCCCTTATCAGGGGAGACAGATACGCAGTATTTT. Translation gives CASSPLSGETDTQYF.